This entry concerns a single TCR beta chain. The antigen remains undetermined. The source of the sample is a study of vaccination and CD4 T cells after COVID-19. At the level of the study: Controls used CEFX viral epitopes (positive), HIV-1 Nef peptides (negative), or no peptide.

General study results and limits: Recorded median SARS-CoV-2-reactive clonotype numbers increased from approximately 21 to 40 without reaching significance.

V lost 0 bases and J 1 base, leaving 10 bases between the germline ends. This CDR3 contains 15 residues. Germline CDR1 is DFQATT and CDR2 is SNEGSKA (reference sequence). The Oncomine TCR Beta short-read assay was applied to DNA of cultured CD4+ T cells. TCRdb redid the calling of the PCR reads with MiXCR, one entry per CDR3 protein. The sample carries 15,000 to 20,000 distinct CDR3 sequences, nearly 40% recorded once. Specified treatment: roughly 11-day PBMC culture with coronavirus spike peptide pools or control peptides (ViraFEST assay). ViraFEST sequenced TCRs after peptide-pool expansion of antigen-specific T cells.

Sample: CD4+ T cells from blood, cultured in vitro. This TCR was recovered from a human donor who had recovered from COVID-19. The genes are TRBV20-1 and TRBJ2-4, with no clear D. DNA of the CDR3: TGCAGTGCTAGAGATAGGGATGGGGCCAAAAACATTCAGTACTTC. Its protein is CSARDRDGAKNIQYF.